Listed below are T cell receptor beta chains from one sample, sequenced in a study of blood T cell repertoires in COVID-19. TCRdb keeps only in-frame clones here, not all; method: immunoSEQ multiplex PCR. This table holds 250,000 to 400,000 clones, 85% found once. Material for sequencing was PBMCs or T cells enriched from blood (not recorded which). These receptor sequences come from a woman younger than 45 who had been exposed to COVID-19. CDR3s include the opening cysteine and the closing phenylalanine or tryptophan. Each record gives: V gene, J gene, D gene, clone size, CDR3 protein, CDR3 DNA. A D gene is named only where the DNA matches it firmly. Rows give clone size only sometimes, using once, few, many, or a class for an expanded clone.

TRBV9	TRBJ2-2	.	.	CASSVDSLNTGELFF	TGTGCCAGCAGCGTTGACAGTCTGAACACCGGGGAGCTGTTTTTT
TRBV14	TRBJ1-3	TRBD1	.	CASSQVTGAFSGNTIYF	TGTGCCAGCAGCCAAGTTACAGGGGCCTTCTCTGGAAACACCATATATTTT
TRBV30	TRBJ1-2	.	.	CAWRRGGKDGYTF	TGTGCCTGGAGAAGAGGGGGAAAGGATGGCTACACCTTC
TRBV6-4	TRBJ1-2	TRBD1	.	CASSSTGQGDGYTF	TGTGCCAGCAGCTCGACTGGGCAGGGGGATGGCTACACCTTC
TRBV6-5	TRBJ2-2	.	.	CASEVGGNTGELFF	TGTGCCAGCGAGGTGGGAGGGAACACCGGGGAGCTGTTTTTT
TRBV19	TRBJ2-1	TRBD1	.	CASSTGGRGLEQFF	TGTGCCAGTAGTACAGGGGGCCGGGGGCTTGAGCAGTTCTTC
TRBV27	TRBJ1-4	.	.	CASSRTEGYEKLFF	TGTGCCAGCAGCCGGACTGAGGGATATGAAAAACTGTTTTTT
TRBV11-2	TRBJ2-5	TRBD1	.	CASSLFRGSLALETQYF	TGTGCCAGCAGCTTATTCAGGGGGAGTTTAGCTTTGGAGACCCAGTACTTC
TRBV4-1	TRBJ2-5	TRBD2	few	CASSQGTSGGETQYF	TGCGCCAGCAGCCAAGGGACTAGCGGGGGGGAGACCCAGTACTTC
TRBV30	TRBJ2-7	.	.	CAWSLEGRAYEQYF	TGTGCCTGGAGTCTAGAGGGTAGGGCCTACGAGCAGTACTTC
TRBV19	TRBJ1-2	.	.	CASTRESNYGYTF	TGTGCCAGTACGCGCGAATCTAACTATGGCTACACCTTC
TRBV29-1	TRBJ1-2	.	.	CSVGGLNGYTF	TGCAGCGTTGGGGGGCTCAATGGCTACACCTTC
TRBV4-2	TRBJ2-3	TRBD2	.	CASSQARGGGDTQYF	TGTGCCAGCAGCCAAGCGCGGGGGGGAGGAGATACGCAGTATTTT
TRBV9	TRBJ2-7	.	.	CASSEEGGYEQYF	TGTGCCAGCAGCGAGGAAGGGGGCTACGAGCAGTACTTC
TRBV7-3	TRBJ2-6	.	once	CASSLESPGANVLTF	TGTGCCAGCAGCCTAGAGAGTCCTGGGGCCAACGTCCTGACTTTC
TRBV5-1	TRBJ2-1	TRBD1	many	CASSLGDRVFNEQFF	TGCGCCAGCAGCTTGGGGGACAGAGTTTTCAATGAGCAGTTCTTC
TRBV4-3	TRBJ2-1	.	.	CASSQQGFRYNEQFF	TGCGCCAGCAGCCAACAGGGTTTTCGGTACAATGAGCAGTTCTTC
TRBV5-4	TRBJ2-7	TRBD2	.	CASSRKVAGGYEQYF	TGTGCCAGCAGCCGGAAGGTAGCGGGAGGATACGAGCAGTACTTC
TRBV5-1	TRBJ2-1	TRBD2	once	CASSPGLAGGSYNEQFF	TGCGCCAGCAGCCCCGGTCTAGCGGGGGGTTCCTACAATGAGCAGTTCTTC
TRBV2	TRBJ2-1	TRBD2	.	CASRFAGTSGAYNEQFF	TGTGCCAGCAGATTTGCTGGGACTAGCGGGGCTTACAATGAGCAGTTCTTC
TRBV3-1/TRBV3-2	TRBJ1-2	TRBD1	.	CASSPGQGGNYGYTF	TGTGCCAGCAGCCCCGGACAGGGTGGGAACTATGGCTACACCTTC
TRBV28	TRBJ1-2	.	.	CASSYSRTSGYTF	TGTGCCAGCAGTTATTCTCGGACATCCGGCTACACCTTC
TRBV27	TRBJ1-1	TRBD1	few	CASSLQQGLYTEAFF	TGTGCCAGCAGTTTGCAACAGGGGCTCTACACTGAAGCTTTCTTT
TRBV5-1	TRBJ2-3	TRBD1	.	CASSQGQDLDTQYF	TGCGCCAGCAGCCAAGGACAGGATTTAGATACGCAGTATTTT
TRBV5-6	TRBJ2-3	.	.	CASSRGLTTDTQYF	TGTGCCAGCAGCCGGGGATTAACCACAGATACGCAGTATTTT
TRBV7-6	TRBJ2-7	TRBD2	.	CASSLEAGRRDEQYF	TGTGCCAGCAGCTTAGAAGCGGGGCGCAGAGACGAGCAGTACTTC
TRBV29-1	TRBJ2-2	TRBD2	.	CSAKTSGSGGGGELFF	TGCAGCGCCAAGACTAGCGGGAGTGGGGGCGGCGGGGAGCTGTTTTTT
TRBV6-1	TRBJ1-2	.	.	CASSEGGGRFYGYTF	TGTGCCAGCAGTGAAGGGGGAGGGCGATTCTATGGCTACACCTTC
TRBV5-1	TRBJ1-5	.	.	CASSLDDAGARWDSNQPQHF	TGCGCCAGCAGCTTGGACGACGCAGGGGCGAGGTGGGATAGCAATCAGCCCCAGCATTTT
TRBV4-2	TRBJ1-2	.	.	CASRVGDFYGYTF	TGTGCCAGCAGGGTAGGGGACTTCTATGGCTACACCTTC
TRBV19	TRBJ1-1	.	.	CASSVRGGWNTEAFF	TGTGCCAGTAGTGTCAGGGGCGGCTGGAACACTGAAGCTTTCTTT
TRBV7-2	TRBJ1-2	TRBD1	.	CASSLSQGAQYGYTF	TGTGCCAGCAGCTTATCACAGGGGGCACAGTATGGCTACACCTTC
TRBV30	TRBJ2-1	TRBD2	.	CAWSITSGEQFF	TGTGCCTGGAGTATAACTAGCGGGGAGCAGTTCTTC
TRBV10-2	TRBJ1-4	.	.	CASSVIGSGREKLFF	TGCGCCAGCAGTGTAATCGGTTCAGGGCGGGAAAAACTGTTTTTT
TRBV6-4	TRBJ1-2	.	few	CATLPRASLYGYTF	TGTGCCACCTTACCGCGGGCCTCCCTGTATGGCTACACCTTC
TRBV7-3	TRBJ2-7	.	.	CASSPGGHEQYF	TGTGCCAGCAGCCCGGGGGGCCACGAGCAGTACTTC
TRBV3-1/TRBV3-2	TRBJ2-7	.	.	CASSPRTEIYEQYF	TGTGCCAGCAGCCCCCGGACAGAGATTTACGAGCAGTACTTC
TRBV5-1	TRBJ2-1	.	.	CASEVNSGTEQFF	TGCGCCAGCGAAGTAAATTCCGGGACAGAGCAGTTCTTC
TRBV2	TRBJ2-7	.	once	CASSEALPGESSYEQYF	TGTGCCAGCAGTGAAGCGCTGCCTGGGGAGAGCTCCTACGAGCAGTACTTC
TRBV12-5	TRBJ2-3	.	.	CASGLVTGGMRTDTQYF	TGTGCTAGTGGTTTGGTCACGGGCGGGATGCGGACAGATACGCAGTATTTT
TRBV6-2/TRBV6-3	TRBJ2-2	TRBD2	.	CASSYSSQGGRTGELFF	TGTGCCAGCAGTTACTCATCCCAGGGAGGGAGGACCGGGGAGCTGTTTTTT
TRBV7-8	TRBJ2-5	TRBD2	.	CASSSMGGLEETQYF	TGTGCCAGCAGCTCGATGGGGGGACTAGAAGAGACCCAGTACTTC
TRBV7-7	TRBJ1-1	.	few	CASSPVEGSNTEAFF	TGTGCTAGCAGCCCCGTTGAGGGTTCGAACACTGAAGCTTTCTTT
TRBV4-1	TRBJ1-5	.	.	CASSQDERGRAWQPQHF	TGCGCCAGCAGCCAAGATGAGAGAGGGCGCGCATGGCAGCCCCAGCATTTT
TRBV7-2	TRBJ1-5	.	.	CASSATGPQHF	TGTGCCAGCAGCGCGACAGGGCCCCAGCATTTT
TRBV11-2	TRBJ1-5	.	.	CASSLGQNQPQHF	TGTGCCAGCAGCTTAGGGCAGAATCAGCCCCAGCATTTT
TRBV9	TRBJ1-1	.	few	CASSVGANTEAFF	TGTGCCAGCAGCGTAGGGGCGAACACTGAAGCTTTCTTT
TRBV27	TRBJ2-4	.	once	CASSLFFSSVEPLAKNIQYF	TGTGCCAGCAGTTTATTTTTCTCATCCGTTGAGCCCCTAGCCAAAAACATTCAGTACTTC
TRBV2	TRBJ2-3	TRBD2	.	CASFDAGGTDTQYF	TGTGCCAGCTTCGACGCGGGAGGCACAGATACGCAGTATTTT
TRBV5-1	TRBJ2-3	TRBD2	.	CASSSRTSPELDTQYF	TGCGCCAGCAGCTCCCGGACTAGCCCCGAACTTGATACGCAGTATTTT
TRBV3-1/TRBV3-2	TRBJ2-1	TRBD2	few	CASSQDSGRYNEQFF	TGTGCCAGCAGCCAAGACAGCGGGAGGTACAATGAGCAGTTCTTC
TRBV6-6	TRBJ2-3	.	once	CASSADRTFADTQYF	TGTGCCAGCAGTGCCGATAGAACCTTTGCAGATACGCAGTATTTT
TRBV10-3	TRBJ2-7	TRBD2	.	CAISEFSRTRTEQYF	TGTGCCATCAGTGAGTTTTCTCGGACTAGGACCGAGCAGTACTTC
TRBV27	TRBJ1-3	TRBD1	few	CASTPRTGGNTIYF	TGTGCCAGCACCCCCCGGACAGGAGGAAACACCATATATTTT
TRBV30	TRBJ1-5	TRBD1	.	CAWSPGQGTVGNQPQHF	TGTGCCTGGAGTCCGGGACAGGGTACGGTGGGCAATCAGCCCCAGCATTTT
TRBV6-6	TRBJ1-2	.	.	CASSDLRTVYGYTF	TGTGCCAGCAGTGACTTAAGGACAGTCTATGGCTACACCTTC